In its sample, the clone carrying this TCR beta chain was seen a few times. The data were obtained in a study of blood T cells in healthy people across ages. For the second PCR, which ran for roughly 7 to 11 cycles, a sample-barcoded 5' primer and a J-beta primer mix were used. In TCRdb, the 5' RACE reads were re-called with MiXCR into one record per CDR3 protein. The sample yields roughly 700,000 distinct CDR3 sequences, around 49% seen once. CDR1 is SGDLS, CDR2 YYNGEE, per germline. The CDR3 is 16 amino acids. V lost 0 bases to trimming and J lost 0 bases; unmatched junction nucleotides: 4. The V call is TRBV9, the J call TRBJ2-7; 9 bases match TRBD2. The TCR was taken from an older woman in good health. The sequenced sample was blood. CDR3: CASSVGLAVSSYEQYF. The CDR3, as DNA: TGTGCCAGCAGCGTAGGACTAGCGGTAAGCTCCTACGAGCAGTACTTC. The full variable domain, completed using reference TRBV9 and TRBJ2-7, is DSGVTQTPKHLITATGQRVTLRCSPRSGDLSVYWYQQSLDQGLQFLIQYYNGEERAKGNILERFSAQQFPDLHSELNLSSLELGDSALYFCASSVGLAVSSYEQYFGPGTRLTVT.